These 2 T cell receptor beta chains were sequenced from one sample in a study of blood T cell repertoires in COVID-19 (dated by TCRdb to the early 2020s). The method was the immunoSEQ multiplex PCR assay. TCRdb stores this immuneACCESS table with in-frame sequences only. Part of the clones is absent; in the studies checked, under half of the shortfall reflects unresolved V genes, and no reason is known for the rest. The table for this sample lists fewer than 250,000 clones; approximately 86% of them were counted only once. The ten top clones hold 3.8% of the sample. Input material: PBMCs or T cells enriched from blood (not recorded which). The source of these receptors is a woman between 40 and 50 years old with acute COVID-19.

This clone was recorded only once. The gene calls are TRBV12-5 and TRBJ2-5, with 8 bases that match TRBD2. V lost 5 bases to trimming and J lost 4 bases; unmatched junction nucleotides: 9. Germline-derived CDR1 and CDR2 are LGHNT and FRNRAP. CDR3 size: 15 residues. CDR3 nucleotide sequence: TGTGCTAGTGGTCCCCTCCGGGAGGGTGTAGAGACCCAGTACTTC. Translating it yields CASGPLREGVETQYF.

The CDR3 DNA reads as TGCGCCAGCAGCAACCGGGGTCATGGAAACACCATATATTTT. Its translation: CASSNRGHGNTIYF. The V call is TRBV5-1, the J call TRBJ1-3; no reliable D call. The CDR3 is made up of 14 amino acids. Trimming stripped 4 bases from V and 3 bases from J, with 11 bases between. Germline V gene lookup returns CDR1 SGHRS and CDR2 YFSETQ.